This T cell receptor beta chain originates from a study of beta chain features in type 1 diabetes. Study-level results: A pattern of fewer insertions and more deletions at VDJ junctions was seen in type 1 diabetes patients. Patients showed naive, central memory and Treg TCRB repertoires that appeared more similar than those of healthy donors. There was a moderate but significant shortening of TCRB CDR3s in all four CD4+ subsets of Type 1 diabetes patients.

This clone showed up many times. The antigen is unknown. The investigators reverse transcribed all of the isolated RNA, so they sequenced expressed TCRB transcripts. Assay used: immunoSEQ multiplex PCR; TCRdb lists only in-frame clones, some missing. The table records 500,000 to 800,000 clones, around 12% of them present only once. Germline lookup yields CDR1 SGHAT and CDR2 FQNNGV. The trim removed 3 bases at V and 6 bases at J, leaving 0 bases unmatched. CDR3 length equals 13 residues. This sequence was found in a man aged 25-40 years with type 1 diabetes. The chain links TRBV11-2 to TRBJ2-1, with TRBD1 identical over 9 bases. The sample consisted of naive CD4+ T cells from blood. CDR3 sequence: CASSLGQGNEQFF. The CDR3 DNA follows: TGTGCCAGCAGCTTGGGACAGGGCAATGAGCAGTTCTTC.